Shown below are 29 T cell receptor beta chains from a single sample sequenced in a study of T cells in Graves' hyperthyroidism and ophthalmopathy. It was RNA transcripts that yielded the amplified TCR beta CDR3 regions. First-round RT-PCR of the TCR CDR3 relied on the HTBI primer set. TCRdb ran MiXCR on the multiplex PCR reads and lists one entry per CDR3 protein. Here the sample spans about 530,000 distinct CDR3 sequences, roughly a sixth being singletons. The specimen was blood. The receptors originated from a woman between 18 and 29 years old with Graves' ophthalmopathy.

This clonotype has more than one count but fewer than ten. This chain links TRBV27 with TRBJ2-2; D perhaps matches TRBD1 (6 bases). With 8 bases removed from V and 2 bases from J, the gap between germline ends came to 12 bases. This CDR3 has 14 amino acids. Germline V gives CDR1 MNHEY, CDR2 SMNVEV (reference sequence). The CDR3 loop reads CASGKGHNTGELFF. CDR3 coding DNA: TGTGCCAGCGGAAAGGGACACAACACCGGGGAGCTGTTTTTT.

This clonotype was found a few times. This may arise from a read error, as a much more abundant clone is one base away. This chain links TRBV18 with TRBJ2-7, with D unresolved. Trimming removed 3 bases from V and 7 bases from J, with 13 bases in between. The germline V gene has CDR1 KGHSH and CDR2 LQKENI. The CDR3 runs to 13 residues. The CDR3 sequence is CASSPFSGNEQYF. CDR3 sequence (DNA): TGTGCCAGCTCACCGTTCTCGGGCAATGAGCAGTACTTC.

In this sample, this clonotype turned up many times. The chain carries TRBV7-3 and TRBJ2-1; TRBD2 agrees at 10 bases. This CDR3 comprises 16 residues. Germline V gene sequence: CDR1 SGHTA, CDR2 FQGTGA. V dropped 0 bases and J dropped 5; count of bases not matched to a gene: 4. CDR3 sequence: CASSLTSGGLNNEQFF. CDR3 nucleotides: TGTGCCAGCAGCTTAACTAGCGGGGGGCTTAACAATGAGCAGTTCTTC.

This clonotype has a handful of counts. The chain joins TRBV7-2 to TRBJ2-2, with 7 bases that match TRBD2. The CDR3 has 15 amino acids. The junction had 2 bases not matched to a gene; V was cut back by 0 bases and J by 4 bases. Germline CDR1 is SGHTA and CDR2 is FQGNSA. The CDR3: CASSLAWGGTGELFF. The CDR3 region has the DNA TGTGCCAGCAGCTTAGCATGGGGGGGCACCGGGGAGCTGTTTTTT.

This clonotype was observed at least ten times. The J gene is TRBJ2-1, the V gene TRBV28, with D unresolved. V shed 2 bases and J shed 4 bases, with 6 bases lying between them. The CDR3 length is 13 residues. Germline CDR1 and CDR2: MDHEN and SYDVKM. CDR3 loop: CASSLNVYNEQFF. As DNA, the CDR3 is TGTGCCAGCAGTTTAAATGTTTACAATGAGCAGTTCTTC.

The chain recombines TRBV3-1 with TRBJ1-5; TRBD1 is a possible D gene (5 bases). CDR3 length: 15 amino acids. Trimming left V 4 bases short and J 0 bases short, with 10 bases between. From germline, CDR1 is LGHDT and CDR2 YNNKEL (reference sequence). The CDR3 loop is CASSLGTYSNQPQHF. The CDR3 bases are TGTGCCAGCAGCCTTGGGACGTATAGCAATCAGCCCCAGCATTTT.

This clonotype was seen at least ten times. The chain recombines TRBV6-1 with TRBJ1-5, with D unresolved. Trimming stripped 4 bases from V and 0 bases from J, with 19 bases between. The CDR3 spans 18 residues. Per germline, CDR1 MNHNS and CDR2 SASEGT. The CDR3 DNA sequence: TGTGCCAGCAGTGCGGACTCCGGCCGTAGTTATAGCAATCAGCCCCAGCATTTT. It specifies CASSADSGRSYSNQPQHF.

In this sample, this clonotype turned up a few times. This chain connects TRBV5-5 to TRBJ2-7; 7 bases line up with TRBD1. After removal of 0 bases from V and 0 bases from J, the junction contained 6 bases not matched to a gene. The CDR3 contains 16 residues. Looked up from germline, CDR1 is SGHKS and CDR2 is YYEKEE (reference sequence). The CDR3 nucleotides are TGTGCCAGCAGCTTGGGAGTCGGGACAGACTCCTACGAGCAGTACTTC. Translation: CASSLGVGTDSYEQYF.

This clonotype was detected many times. This chain joins TRBV10-3 and TRBJ2-7; D may be TRBD1 or TRBD2 (5 bases each). Germline CDR1 is ENHRY and CDR2 is SYGVKD. V shed 2 bases and J shed 1 base, with 18 bases lying between them. The CDR3 loop spans 17 amino acids. The CDR3 coding sequence is TGTGCCATCAGTGAGCCCAACGCAGGGACGGAGTCCTACGAGCAGTACTTC. Protein product: CAISEPNAGTESYEQYF.

In this sample, this clonotype turned up many times. The V and J genes are TRBV3-1 and TRBJ2-3; 9 positions match TRBD2. J was trimmed by 3 bases and V by 6 bases; bases with no gene match: 4. The germline CDR1 and CDR2 sequences are LGHDT and YNNKEL (reference sequence). The CDR3 is 14 residues long. The CDR3 here is CASRRGLATDTQYF. CDR3 coding DNA: TGTGCCAGCAGGAGGGGACTAGCAACAGATACGCAGTATTTT.

The V call is TRBV7-9, the J call TRBJ1-3; D gene uncertain. This CDR3 contains 15 residues. Per germline, CDR1 SEHNR and CDR2 FQNEAQ (reference sequence). V lost 4 bases, J lost 0 bases, and 10 bases lay in between. In nucleotides, the CDR3 is TGTGCCAGCAGCTCTATCCAGAGCTCTGGAAACACCATATATTTT. Amino acids: CASSSIQSSGNTIYF.

This clonotype was detected a few times. CDR3 in amino acids: CATSDLWPGTDTQYF. The CDR3 nucleotides read TGTGCCACCAGTGATTTGTGGCCGGGCACAGATACGCAGTATTTT. V and J are TRBV24-1 and TRBJ2-3; D gene uncertain. Looked up from germline, CDR1 is KGHDR and CDR2 is SFDVKD. The CDR3 has 15 residues. Deletions cut 0 bases from V and 1 base from J, with 7 bases between.

This chain joins TRBV7-9 and TRBJ1-1, with 9 bases lining up with TRBD1. CDR3 size: 15 residues. Trimming removed 2 bases from V and 6 bases from J; junction bases left unmatched: 7. CDR1 and CDR2 (germline): SEHNR, FQNEAQ (reference sequence). In DNA form, the CDR3 reads TGTGCCAGCAGCTTAAATACGGGGACAGGGCCTGAAGCTTTCTTT. Protein: CASSLNTGTGPEAFF.

This clonotype showed up just a few times. The chain couples TRBV6-1 to TRBJ1-2; D is unresolved. The CDR3 runs 12 residues. V lost 7 bases to trimming and J lost 1 base, with 7 bases between them. Germline V lookup: CDR1 MNHNS, CDR2 SASEGT. The chain's CDR3 is CASKGINYGYTF. The CDR3 nucleotides are TGTGCCAGCAAGGGTATTAACTATGGCTACACCTTC.

There are many counts of this clonotype. This CDR3 reads CASSPSRVQGGETQYF. The CDR3 bases are TGTGCCAGCAGCCCTTCCCGAGTCCAGGGAGGAGAGACCCAGTACTTC. This chain connects TRBV11-2 to TRBJ2-5; a weak D match, TRBD2 (6 bases). Germline CDR1 reads SGHAT; CDR2 reads FQNNGV. The CDR3 covers 16 residues. V lost 5 bases and J 4 bases, leaving 20 bases between the germline ends. Combining the CDR3 with reference TRBV11-2 and TRBJ2-5 gives the whole variable domain EAGVAQSPRYKIIEKRQSVAFWCNPISGHATLYWYQQILGQGPKLLIQFQNNGVVDDSQLPKDRFSAERLKGVDSTLKIQPAKLEDSAVYLCASSPSRVQGGETQYFGPGTRLLVL.

Many counts were recorded for this clonotype. The rearrangement links TRBV11-2 to TRBJ2-7, with no clear D. CDR3 length: 14 amino acids. CDR1 is SGHAT, CDR2 FQNNGV, per germline. Trimming took 0 bases from V and 2 from J, leaving 8 bases between them. The CDR3 sequence: CASSLDYGAYEQYF. The CDR3 coding sequence is TGTGCCAGCAGCTTAGATTACGGCGCCTACGAGCAGTACTTC.

This clonotype was seen at least ten times. The chain recombines TRBV7-8 with TRBJ2-2, with a possible D match to TRBD1 (6 bases). CDR1 is SGHVS and CDR2 is FQNEAQ in the germline V gene. V was shortened by 1 base and J by 7 bases, with 22 bases between the two germline ends. This CDR3 spans 18 amino acids. In DNA, the CDR3 is TGTGCCAGCAGCTTAGACGTCGGCAGGGGTTTCCGACACGGGGAGCTGTTTTTT. As protein: CASSLDVGRGFRHGELFF.

This clonotype was counted at least ten times. J is TRBJ2-7 and V is TRBV7-2; TRBD2 matches at 10 bases. Trimming took 1 base from V and 3 from J; bases not matched to a gene: 3. The germline gives CDR1 SGHTA, CDR2 FQGNSA. The CDR3 has 15 amino acids. The CDR3 nucleotides read TGTGCCAGCAGCTTAGTGCCTAGCGGGAGCTACGAGCAGTACTTC. Its protein product is CASSLVPSGSYEQYF.

This clonotype has ten or more counts. The chain joins TRBV14 to TRBJ2-7; TRBD1 matches 7 bases. Trimming took 4 bases from V and 6 from J; bases not matched to a gene: 0. CDR3 length: 11 residues. Germline assignment: CDR1 SGHDN and CDR2 FVKESK. The CDR3 loop reads CASSRQGEQYF. The CDR3 coding sequence is TGTGCCAGCAGCCGACAGGGCGAGCAGTACTTC. The full variable domain, completed using reference TRBV14 and TRBJ2-7, is EAGVTQFPSHSVIEKGQTVTLRCDPISGHDNLYWYRRVMGKEIKFLLHFVKESKQDESGMPNNRFLAERTGGTYSTLKVQPAELEDSGVYFCASSRQGEQYFGPGTRLTVT.

This sequence joins TRBV29-1 and TRBJ2-3, with TRBD1 as a possible D gene (6 bases). CDR3 size: 14 residues. Germline CDR1 SQVTM, CDR2 ANQGSEA. V lost 4 bases and J lost 1, with 12 bases in between. CDR3 coding DNA: TGCAGCGTTGCAGGGGTTAGCCGCACAGATACGCAGTATTTT. Translating gives CSVAGVSRTDTQYF.

The rearrangement uses TRBV5-1 and TRBJ2-7; the match to TRBD1 covers 9 bases. V shed 3 bases and J 6 bases; nucleotides not matched to a gene: 13. The CDR3 covers 16 residues. CDR1 and CDR2 from the germline V gene are SGHRS and YFSETQ. The DNA of the CDR3 is TGCGCCAGCAGCTCGGCCCCGGGACAGGGATTCAGCGAGCAGTACTTC. Its protein is CASSSAPGQGFSEQYF.

This clonotype has ten or more counts. The CDR3 region is CASSLEPISNQPQHF. The CDR3 coding sequence is TGTGCCAGCAGCTTAGAGCCCATAAGCAATCAGCCCCAGCATTTT. This chain joins TRBV7-2 and TRBJ1-5, with D hard to call. The CDR3 loop spans 15 amino acids. Between the trimmed V and J ends, which lost 1 base and 1 base, there was a span of 8 bases. The germline V gene encodes CDR1 SGHTA and CDR2 FQGNSA.

The chain has TRBV20-1 and TRBJ2-1; D could derive from TRBD1 or TRBD2 (7 bases each). The CDR3 covers 15 residues. Trimming pared 0 bases from V and 7 bases from J, leaving 16 bases between. Germline CDR1 and CDR2: DFQATT and SNEGSKA (reference sequence). In nucleotides, the CDR3 is TGCAGTGCTAGAGAGCCGGCAGGGGGGGGGAATGAGCAGTTCTTC. Translated, it gives CSAREPAGGGNEQFF.

This clonotype was seen only a few times. The J gene is TRBJ2-1, the V gene TRBV24-1, with 8 bases that match TRBD1. With V trimmed by 1 base and J by 5 bases, 6 bases remained unmatched. This CDR3 is 16 amino acids long. Looked up from germline, CDR1 is KGHDR and CDR2 is SFDVKD. CDR3 region: CATSDLSGGADNEQFF. CDR3 in DNA: TGTGCCACCAGTGATTTATCAGGGGGCGCAGACAATGAGCAGTTCTTC.

Worth noting for this clonotype: This could be a read error, since a much larger clone is one nucleotide away. This chain uses TRBV12-3 or TRBV12-4 with TRBJ1-4, with TRBD1 identical over 12 bases. The length of the CDR3 is 18 residues. Here the CDR3 DNA reads TGTGCCAGCAGCCAAACCGGGACAGGGGGCCTAACTAATGAAAAACTGGTTTTT. Encoded protein: CASSQTGTGGLTNEKLVF.

The rearrangement joins TRBV5-1 to TRBJ1-4; D remains ambiguous. This CDR3 has 15 amino acids. The germline V and J ends were trimmed by 4 bases and 6 bases, with 16 bases remaining between them. Germline assignment: CDR1 SGHRS and CDR2 YFSETQ. DNA for the CDR3: TGCGCCAGCAGCAATAACAACCATAGGGATGAAAAACTGTTTTTT. Translation gives CASSNNNHRDEKLFF.

The table lists this clonotype with many counts. J is TRBJ1-1 and V is TRBV20-1; no reliable D call. Per germline, CDR1 DFQATT and CDR2 SNEGSKA (reference sequence). The CDR3 loop spans 15 amino acids. V lost 0 bases, J lost 2 bases, and 13 bases lay in between. The CDR3 DNA reads TGCAGTGCTAGAGAGAGTCAGAGACCAAACACTGAAGCTTTCTTT. It is translated as CSARESQRPNTEAFF.

A few counts support this clonotype. The rearrangement links TRBV19 to TRBJ2-1; 8 bases match TRBD2. J was trimmed by 2 bases and V by 3 bases; bases with no gene match: 9. The germline CDR1 and CDR2 sequences are LNHDA and SQIVND (reference sequence). This CDR3 is 17 amino acids long. The CDR3: CASSILSGTLPYNEQFF. The CDR3 nucleotides read TGTGCCAGTAGTATCCTTAGCGGGACACTCCCCTACAATGAGCAGTTCTTC.

In this sample, this clonotype turned up many times. This chain links TRBV19 with TRBJ2-7; no firm D call. The germline gives CDR1 LNHDA, CDR2 SQIVND (reference sequence). V was shortened by 3 bases and J by 2 bases, with 11 bases between the two germline ends. The CDR3 has 14 amino acids. CDR3 loop: CASSIRQETYEQYF. CDR3 coding DNA: TGTGCCAGTAGTATCCGGCAGGAAACCTACGAGCAGTACTTC.